This TCR beta chain was observed in a study of tumour-infiltrating T cells in Burkitt lymphoma. Study as a whole: Repertoire clonality predicted overall and progression-free survival.

Assay used: immunoSEQ multiplex PCR; TCRdb lists only in-frame clones, some missing. The data contain around 5,600 clones, around 17% of them singletons. This clone was observed a handful of times. The CDR3 runs to 15 residues. Germline assignment: CDR1 MNHEY and CDR2 SMNVEV (reference sequence). The V segment lost 5 bases and the J segment 1 base; nucleotides outside the gene matches: 7. The receptor was isolated from a human donor with diffuse large B-cell lymphoma. V gene TRBV27 combines with J gene TRBJ1-1, with 7 bases fitting TRBD1. The specimen was tumor tissue. Here the CDR3 DNA reads TGTGCCAGCAGTCCATGGACAGGAGCGAACACTGAAGCTTTCTTT. Translation: CASSPWTGANTEAFF.